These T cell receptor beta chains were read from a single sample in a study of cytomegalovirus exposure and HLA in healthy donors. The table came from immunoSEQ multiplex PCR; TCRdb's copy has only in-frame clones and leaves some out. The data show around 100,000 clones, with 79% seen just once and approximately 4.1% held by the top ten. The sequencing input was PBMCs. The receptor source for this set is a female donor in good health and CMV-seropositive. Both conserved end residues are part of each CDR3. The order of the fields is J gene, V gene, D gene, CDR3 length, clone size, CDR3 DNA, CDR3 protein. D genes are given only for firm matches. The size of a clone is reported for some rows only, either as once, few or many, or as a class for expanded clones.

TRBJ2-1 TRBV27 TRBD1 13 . TGTGCCAGCAGACCGACAGGGTTGAATGAGCAGTTCTTC CASRPTGLNEQFF
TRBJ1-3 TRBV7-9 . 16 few TGTGCCAGCAGCTTAGGGACACCGAGCTCTGGAAACACCATATATTTT CASSLGTPSSGNTIYF
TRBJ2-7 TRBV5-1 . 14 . TGCGCCAGCAGCTGGGACTGGAGCTCCTACGAGCAGTACTTC CASSWDWSSYEQYF
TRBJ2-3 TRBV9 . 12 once TGTGCCAGCAGCGTAGCAGCAGATACGCAGTATTTT CASSVAADTQYF
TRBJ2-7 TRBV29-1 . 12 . TGCAGCGTTGAAGCTGGAGACTACGAGCAGTACTTC CSVEAGDYEQYF
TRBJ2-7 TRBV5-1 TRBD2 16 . TGCGCCAGCAGCTTGTCGGCTAGCGGGGTGTCTTACGAGCAGTACTTC CASSLSASGVSYEQYF
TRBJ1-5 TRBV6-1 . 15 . TGTGCCAGTACCTTAACACAGGGCGTTGGGGGGCCCCAGCATTTT CASTLTQGVGGPQHF
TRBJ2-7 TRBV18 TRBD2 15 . TGTGCCAGCTCACCGAGGACTAGCGGGCAGTACGAGCAGTACTTC CASSPRTSGQYEQYF
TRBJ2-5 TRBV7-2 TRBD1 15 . TGTGCCAGCAGCTTAGCGGGGACAGGGACGAAGACCCAGTACTTC CASSLAGTGTKTQYF
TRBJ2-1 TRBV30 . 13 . TGTGCCTGGAGCAAAAACCCGAGGAATGAGCAGTTCTTC CAWSKNPRNEQFF
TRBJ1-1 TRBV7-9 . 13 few TGTGCCAGCAGCTTAGCGGCGAACACTGAAGCTTTCTTT CASSLAANTEAFF
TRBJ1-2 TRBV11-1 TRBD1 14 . TGTGCCAGCAGCTACAGGGGACTGGACTATGGCTACACCTTC CASSYRGLDYGYTF
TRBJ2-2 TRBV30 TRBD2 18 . TGTGCCTGGAGTGCCTATCTGACTAGCGGGCAAAACACCGGGGAGCTGTTTTTT CAWSAYLTSGQNTGELFF
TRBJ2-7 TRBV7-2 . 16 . TGTGCCAGCAGCGCGGGGGACAGGACATTTACCTACGAGCAGTACTTC CASSAGDRTFTYEQYF
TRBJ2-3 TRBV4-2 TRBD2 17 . TGTGCCAGCAGCCAAGAGGTAGCGGGGGGGTTCTCAGATACGCAGTATTTT CASSQEVAGGFSDTQYF
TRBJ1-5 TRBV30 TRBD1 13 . TGTGCCTGGAGTGTACAGGGGGGCCAGCCCCAGCATTTT CAWSVQGGQPQHF
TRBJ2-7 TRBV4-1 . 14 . TGCGCCAGCAGCCAAGGAGGAGAGTACTACGAGCAGTACTTC CASSQGGEYYEQYF
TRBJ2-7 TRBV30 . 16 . TGTGCCTGGAGTGGCCCTTCCGCGTCTAGCTCCTACGAGCAGTACTTC CAWSGPSASSSYEQYF
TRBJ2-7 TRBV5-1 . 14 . TGCGCCAGCAGCGCTAACGCGGCCAATTACGAGCAGTACTTC CASSANAANYEQYF
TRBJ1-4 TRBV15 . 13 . TGTGCCACCAGCAAGAGAGGAGTTGAAAAACTGTTTTTT CATSKRGVEKLFF
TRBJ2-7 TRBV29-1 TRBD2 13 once TGCAGCGTCCGGGGGGTCCTCACCTACGAGCAGTACTTC CSVRGVLTYEQYF
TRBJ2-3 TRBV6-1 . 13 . TGTGCCAGCAGTGACGGTTGGCGGGATACGCAGTATTTT CASSDGWRDTQYF
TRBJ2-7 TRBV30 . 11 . TGTGCCTGGAGTGTACTATTCGAGCAGTACTTC CAWSVLFEQYF
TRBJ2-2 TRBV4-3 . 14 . TGCGCCAGCAGCCTCCTCAGGAACACCGGGGAGCTGTTTTTT CASSLLRNTGELFF
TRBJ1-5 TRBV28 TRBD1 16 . TGTGCCAGCAGTTTCGCAGGGGGCGGGAGCAATCAGCCCCAGCATTTT CASSFAGGGSNQPQHF
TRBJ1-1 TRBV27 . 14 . TGTGCCAGCAGTTCCGGGTTTCTGAACACTGAAGCTTTCTTT CASSSGFLNTEAFF
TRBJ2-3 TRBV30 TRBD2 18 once TGTGCCTGGTCCTCCGAGCCCTCCCCCGGACTAGCGGGAAGTACGCAGTATTTT CAWSSEPSPGLAGSTQYF
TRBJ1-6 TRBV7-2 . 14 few TGTGCCAGCAGCTTACGCGACAATAATTCACCCCTCCACTTT CASSLRDNNSPLHF
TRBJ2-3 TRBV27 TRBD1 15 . TGTGCCAGCAGGGCTGCGGACAGGATTCTAGATACGCAGTATTTT CASRAADRILDTQYF
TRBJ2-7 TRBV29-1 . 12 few TGCAGCGTTAGGACACAGACCTACGAGCAGTACTTC CSVRTQTYEQYF
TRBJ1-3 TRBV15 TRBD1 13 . TGTGCCACCAGCAGAGACAGGGGGTACACCATATATTTT CATSRDRGYTIYF
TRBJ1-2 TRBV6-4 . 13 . TGTGCCAGCAGTGAGAGCGGGACCTATGGCTACACCTTC CASSESGTYGYTF
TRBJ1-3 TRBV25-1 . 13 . TGTGCCAGCCCACGCGGCTCTGGAAACACCATATATTTT CASPRGSGNTIYF
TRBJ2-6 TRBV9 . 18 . TGTGCCAGCAGCGTAGGCGCGGGAATGAGCTCTGGGGCCAACGTCCTGACTTTC CASSVGAGMSSGANVLTF
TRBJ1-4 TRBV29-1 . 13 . TGCAGCGGGCTCGATGCAACTAATGAAAAACTGTTTTTT CSGLDATNEKLFF
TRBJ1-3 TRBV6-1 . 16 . TGTGCCAGCAGTGACAGGTCTATTAGCTCTGGAAACACCATATATTTT CASSDRSISSGNTIYF
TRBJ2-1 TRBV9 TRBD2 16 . TGTGCCAGCGCCTCGCCCACTAGCGGGATAACAAATGAGCAGTTCTTC CASASPTSGITNEQFF
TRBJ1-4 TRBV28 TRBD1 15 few TGTGCCAGCAGTTCCGGGGACAGAGATAATGAAAAACTGTTTTTT CASSSGDRDNEKLFF
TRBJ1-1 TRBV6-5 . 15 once TGTGCCAGCAGTACACGCGCCAGCCCAGGGGCTGAAGCTTTCTTT CASSTRASPGAEAFF
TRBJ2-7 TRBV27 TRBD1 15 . TGTGCCAGCAGGATTAAGGACAGGGGCGGGTACGAGCAGTACTTC CASRIKDRGGYEQYF
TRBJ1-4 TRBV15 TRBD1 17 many TGTGCCACCAGCTCAGCGTTAGGGACAGGGGTTAATGAAAAACTGTTTTTT CATSSALGTGVNEKLFF
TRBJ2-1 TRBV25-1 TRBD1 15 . TGTGCCAGCAGTGCTACGGACAGGGGCCTCGATGAGCAGTTCTTC CASSATDRGLDEQFF
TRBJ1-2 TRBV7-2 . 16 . TGTGCCAGCAGCTTATTTCCCCAACCAGGGGAGTATGGCTACACCTTC CASSLFPQPGEYGYTF
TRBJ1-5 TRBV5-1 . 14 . TGCGCCAGCAGCTTGGGAGGGGGAGTAGAGCCCCAGCATTTT CASSLGGGVEPQHF
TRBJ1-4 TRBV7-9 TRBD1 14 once TGTGCCAGCAGGCGGACAGGGTTGGAGGAAAAACTGTTTTTT CASRRTGLEEKLFF
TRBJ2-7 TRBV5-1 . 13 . TGCGCCAGCAGCTTGGCTCGGTCCTACGAGCAGTACTTC CASSLARSYEQYF
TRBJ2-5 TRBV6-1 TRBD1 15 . TGTGCCAGCAGTGAAGAGGAACGGCAGGGGGTGACCCAGTACTTC CASSEEERQGVTQYF
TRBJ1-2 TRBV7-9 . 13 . TGTGCCAGCAGCTCCTATTTATTAGATGGCTACACCTTC CASSSYLLDGYTF
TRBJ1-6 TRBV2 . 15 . TGTGCCAGCAGTAAAGGGAGCTCCTATAATTCACCCCTCCACTTT CASSKGSSYNSPLHF
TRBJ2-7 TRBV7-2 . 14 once TGTGCCAGCAGCATCCTAGCGTTCTCCTACGAGCAGTACTTC CASSILAFSYEQYF
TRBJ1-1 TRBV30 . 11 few TGTGCCTGGAGTTGGAGGACTGAAGCTTTCTTT CAWSWRTEAFF
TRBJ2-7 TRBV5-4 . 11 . TGTGCCACCTACTGGGGAGTCGGGCAGTACTTC CATYWGVGQYF
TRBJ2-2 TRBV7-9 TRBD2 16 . TGTTCCAGCAGCCCTCGGGAGGGGGGGTACACCGGGGAGCTGTTTTTT CSSSPREGGYTGELFF
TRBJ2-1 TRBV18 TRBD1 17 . TGTGCCAGCTCACCAATCGCCAGGGGGCAAAAGTACAATGAGCAGTTCTTC CASSPIARGQKYNEQFF
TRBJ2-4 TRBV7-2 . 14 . TGTGCCAGCAGCTTCGGGGGAGGCAAAAACATTCAGTACTTC CASSFGGGKNIQYF
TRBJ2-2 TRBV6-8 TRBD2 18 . TGTGCCAGCAGTTACTCGATGCGGGACTACCCAAGGTCCGGGGAGCTGTTTTTT CASSYSMRDYPRSGELFF
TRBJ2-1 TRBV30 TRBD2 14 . TGTGCCTGGGCCGGGACTAGCGGGGGGTTTGAGCAGTTCTTC CAWAGTSGGFEQFF
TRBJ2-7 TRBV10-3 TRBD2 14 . TGTGCCATCAGTGAGGGCGGGAGCTTCTACGAGCAGTACTTC CAISEGGSFYEQYF
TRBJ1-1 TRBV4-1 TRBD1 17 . TGCGCCAGCAGCCAGGAATGGACAGGGGCGGGGAACACTGAAGCTTTCTTT CASSQEWTGAGNTEAFF